This TCR beta chain was observed in a study of cytotoxic CD8 clonotypes in ibrutinib-treated CLL. The overall study: Under twelve relapsed/refractory, roughly 16 treatment-naive; about 17 IGHV unmutated.

The germline V gene has CDR1 SGHTA and CDR2 FQGNSA. V dropped 1 base and J dropped 8 bases, with 14 bases sitting between them. This CDR3 has 14 residues. Assay used: immunoSEQ multiplex PCR; TCRdb lists only in-frame clones, some missing. Of about 140,000 clones listed, more than 70% were seen once; the top ten hold roughly 7.6%. The chain carries TRBV7-2 and TRBJ1-2; a possible D gene is TRBD1 (5 bases). The source was PBMCs, collected after 36 months of ibrutinib treatment. The TCR comes from a human donor with chronic lymphocytic leukemia. The CDR3 region has the DNA TGTGCCAGCAGCTTAGGGGGGTTTTCCTACGGCTACACCTTC. Protein: CASSLGGFSYGYTF.